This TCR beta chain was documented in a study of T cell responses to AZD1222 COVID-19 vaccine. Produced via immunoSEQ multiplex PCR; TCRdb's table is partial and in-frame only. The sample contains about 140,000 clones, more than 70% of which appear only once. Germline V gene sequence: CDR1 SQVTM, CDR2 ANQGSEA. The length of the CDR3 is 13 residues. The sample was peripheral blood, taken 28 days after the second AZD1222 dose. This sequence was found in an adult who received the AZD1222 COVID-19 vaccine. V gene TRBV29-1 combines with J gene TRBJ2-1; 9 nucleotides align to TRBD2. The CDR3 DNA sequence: TGCAGTGGGACTAGCTGGCGGTTGGGTGAGCAGTTCTTC. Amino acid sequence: CSGTSWRLGEQFF.